Listed below are T cell receptor beta chains from one sample, sequenced in a study of CD8+CD57+ T cells in acquired aplastic anemia. TCRdb itself ran the reads through MiXCR, one entry per CDR3 protein. The table shows roughly 300,000 distinct CDR3 sequences, with approximately 57% occurring only once. Material for sequencing was sorted CD4+, CD8+, or CD8+CD57+ T cells (not recorded which) from PBMCs. These receptors all come from a human donor with severe aplastic anemia or a healthy control (not recorded which). The CDR3 runs from the conserved cysteine through the conserved F or W. The order of the fields is J gene, clone size, D gene, V gene, CDR3 protein, CDR3 DNA. The D gene is left open where the match is weak. The size of a clone is reported for some rows only, either as once, few or many, or as a class for expanded clones.

>TRBJ1-4|many|.|TRBV25-1
CASDGRGGGNEKLFF
TGTGCCAGCGACGGCCGGGGGGGGGGAAATGAAAAACTGTTTTTT
>TRBJ1-1|once|.|TRBV7-3
CASSPGTSGDNEAFF
TGTGCCAGCAGCCCAGGGACTAGCGGGGACAATGAAGCTTTCTTT
>TRBJ2-1|once|TRBD1|TRBV6-1
CASSEMGQGLNEQFF
TGTGCCAGCAGTGAGATGGGACAGGGGTTGAATGAGCAGTTCTTC
>TRBJ2-2|.|.|TRBV7-3
CASSLQGIGELFF
TGTGCCAGCAGCTTACAGGGTATTGGGGAGCTGTTTTTT
>TRBJ2-3|.|.|TRBV5-6
CASSEGRGGYTDTQYF
TGTGCCAGCAGCGAGGGGCGGGGTGGCTACACAGATACGCAGTATTTT
>TRBJ2-7|few|TRBD1|TRBV25-1
CASIRGEGQGVGEQYF
TGTGCCAGCATTCGAGGGGAGGGACAGGGGGTGGGAGAGCAGTACTTC
>TRBJ2-3|.|TRBD2|TRBV7-2
CASSLGRRLAGGRTDTQYF
TGTGCCAGCAGCTTAGGTCGTCGACTAGCGGGGGGTCGGACAGATACGCAGTATTTT
>TRBJ2-3|many|.|TRBV20-1
CSAVPGYTDTQYF
TGCAGTGCTGTACCGGGTTACACAGATACGCAGTATTTT
>TRBJ2-7|many|.|TRBV18
CASSRGQSAEQYF
TGTGCCAGCTCACGCGGACAGTCGGCCGAGCAGTACTTC
>TRBJ2-1|many|TRBD1|TRBV10-3
CAISAQGQGSYNEQFF
TGTGCCATCAGTGCCCAGGGACAGGGATCCTACAATGAGCAGTTCTTC
>TRBJ2-7|.|.|TRBV20-1
CSAEDGAVYEQYF
TGCAGTGCCGAAGACGGGGCAGTATACGAGCAGTACTTC
>TRBJ2-7|.|.|TRBV10-3
CAISATYEQYF
TGTGCCATCAGTGCGACCTACGAGCAGTACTTC
>TRBJ2-7|.|.|TRBV15
CATRGTVSYEQYF
TGTGCCACCCGCGGGACAGTCTCCTACGAGCAGTACTTC
>TRBJ1-2|.|.|TRBV29-1
CSVAGDDYGYTF
TGCAGCGTTGCAGGGGACGACTATGGCTACACCTTC
>TRBJ2-3|many|.|TRBV5-5
CASSLRAAGDTQYF
TGTGCCAGCAGCTTGAGAGCAGCAGGGGATACGCAGTATTTT
>TRBJ1-4|.|TRBD1|TRBV19
CASSVSTGFWVFF
TGTGCCAGTAGTGTATCGACAGGGTTTTGGGTGTTTTTT
>TRBJ1-2|.|.|TRBV29-1
CSVERGFYGYTF
TGCAGCGTTGAGCGGGGATTCTATGGCTACACCTTC
>TRBJ2-6|few|.|TRBV7-3
CASSLGRAGGANVLTF
TGTGCCAGCAGCTTAGGCAGGGCGGGGGGGGCCAACGTCCTGACTTTC
>TRBJ2-2|many|.|TRBV6-1
CASSRSRGLTGELFF
TGTGCCAGCAGTCGCTCGCGGGGGCTAACCGGGGAGCTGTTTTTT
>TRBJ1-2|.|.|TRBV7-2
CASSPGAFDYTF
TGTGCCAGCTCACCGGGGGCTTTTGACTACACCTTC
>TRBJ1-4|.|TRBD1|TRBV7-9
CASRRTGVNEKLFF
TGTGCCAGCAGAAGGACAGGGGTTAATGAAAAACTGTTTTTT
>TRBJ1-6|.|.|TRBV14
CASSRKTGASPLHF
TGTGCCAGCAGCCGAAAGACGGGGGCTTCACCCCTCCACTTT
>TRBJ2-7|.|TRBD2|TRBV20-1
CSARGGLAGTGYEQYF
TGCAGTGCTAGAGGGGGACTAGCGGGAACTGGATACGAGCAGTACTTC